These T cell receptor beta chains were read from a single sample in a study of blood T cells in healthy people across ages. TCRdb called the 5' RACE reads again in MiXCR, with one record for every CDR3 protein. The sample consists of 700,000 to 850,000 distinct CDR3 sequences, approximately 55% of them appearing once. Sequencing used blood. These TCRs come from a man at least 80 years old in good health. CDR3s include the opening cysteine and the closing phenylalanine or tryptophan. A D gene is named only where the DNA matches it firmly. Clone size is stated in some rows and not others, as once, few, many or a class when expanded.

v_gene	j_gene	d_gene	len	abundance	CDR3aa	CDR3nt
TRBV7-2	TRBJ1-2	NA	16	few	CASSLGLIQAVYGYTF	TGTGCCAGCAGCTTAGGTCTCATTCAGGCGGTCTATGGCTACACCTTC
TRBV3-1	TRBJ2-1	NA	13	NA	CASTLTANNEQFF	TGTGCCAGCACCCTGACAGCTAACAATGAGCAGTTCTTC
TRBV28	TRBJ2-5	TRBD1	14	NA	CASSRDRVLETQYF	TGTGCCAGCAGTAGGGACAGGGTACTGGAGACCCAGTACTTC
TRBV20-1	TRBJ2-1	NA	16	NA	CSARDAAGLWGNEQFF	TGCAGTGCTAGAGATGCGGCTGGGCTTTGGGGCAATGAGCAGTTCTTC
TRBV14	TRBJ2-7	NA	18	NA	CASSQDFKGRAGGNEQYF	TGTGCCAGCAGCCAAGACTTCAAAGGCCGGGCAGGAGGTAACGAGCAGTACTTC
TRBV5-6	TRBJ1-5	NA	15	NA	CASSLGGTLDQPQHF	TGTGCCAGCAGCTTGGGGGGGACATTAGATCAGCCCCAGCATTTT
TRBV5-1	TRBJ2-1	TRBD2	15	NA	CASSLVAGAYNEQYF	TGCGCCAGCAGCTTGGTAGCGGGAGCGTACAATGAGCAATACTTC
TRBV2	TRBJ1-2	NA	13	NA	CASSEGEYYGYTF	TGTGCCAGCAGTGAGGGAGAATACTATGGCTACACCTTC
TRBV20-1	TRBJ2-1	TRBD2	15	few	CSSSSGRGPHNEQFF	TGCAGTTCATCTAGCGGGAGGGGACCACACAATGAGCAGTTCTTC
TRBV2	TRBJ1-2	NA	15	NA	CASSEMTLTNYGYTF	TGTGCCAGCAGTGAGATGACACTTACCAACTATGGCTACACCTTC
TRBV7-2	TRBJ2-7	TRBD2	15	many	CASSSLAGGAYEQYF	TGTGCCAGCAGCTCCCTAGCGGGGGGGGCCTACGAGCAGTACTTC
TRBV11-2	TRBJ2-4	NA	15	once	CASSSPSGLRNIQYF	TGTGCCAGCAGCTCCCCGTCAGGCCTTAGGAACATTCAGTACTTC
TRBV4-2	TRBJ2-1	NA	15	NA	CASSQRDFSYNEQFF	TGTGCCAGCAGCCAAAGGGACTTTTCCTACAATGAGCAGTTCTTC
TRBV20-1	TRBJ2-5	NA	15	NA	CSAQDSGAPQETQYF	TGCAGTGCTCAAGATTCCGGGGCACCACAAGAGACCCAGTACTTC
TRBV6-5	TRBJ2-7	NA	15	NA	CASSYSRGSSYEQYF	TGTGCCAGCAGTTACTCTCGGGGGAGCTCCTACGAGCAGTACTTC
TRBV5-1	TRBJ2-5	NA	14	few	CASSSAGQPGEQYF	TGCGCCAGCAGTTCTGCCGGACAGCCGGGGGAGCAGTACTTC
TRBV29-1	TRBJ2-1	NA	14	NA	CSVEQTHSYNEQFF	TGCAGCGTTGAGCAGACCCACTCCTACAATGAGCAGTTCTTC
TRBV12-3/TRBV12-4	TRBJ2-1	NA	12	NA	CASSLDFSEQFF	TGTGCCAGCAGTTTAGACTTCTCCGAGCAGTTCTTC
TRBV2	TRBJ2-3	NA	15	NA	CASSAPPPGLDTQYF	TGTGCCAGCAGTGCCCCGCCGCCGGGACTAGATACGCAGTATTTT
TRBV28	TRBJ1-1	NA	13	NA	CASSGWGDTEAFF	TGTGCCAGCAGCGGATGGGGGGACACTGAAGCTTTCTTT
TRBV21-1	TRBJ2-7	NA	12	NA	CASGTGYYEQYF	TGTGCCAGCGGGACAGGGTACTACGAGCAGTACTTC
TRBV9	TRBJ2-3	TRBD2	16	NA	CASSVGLAGFTDTQYF	TGTGCCAGCAGCGTAGGACTAGCGGGATTCACAGATACGCAGTATTTT